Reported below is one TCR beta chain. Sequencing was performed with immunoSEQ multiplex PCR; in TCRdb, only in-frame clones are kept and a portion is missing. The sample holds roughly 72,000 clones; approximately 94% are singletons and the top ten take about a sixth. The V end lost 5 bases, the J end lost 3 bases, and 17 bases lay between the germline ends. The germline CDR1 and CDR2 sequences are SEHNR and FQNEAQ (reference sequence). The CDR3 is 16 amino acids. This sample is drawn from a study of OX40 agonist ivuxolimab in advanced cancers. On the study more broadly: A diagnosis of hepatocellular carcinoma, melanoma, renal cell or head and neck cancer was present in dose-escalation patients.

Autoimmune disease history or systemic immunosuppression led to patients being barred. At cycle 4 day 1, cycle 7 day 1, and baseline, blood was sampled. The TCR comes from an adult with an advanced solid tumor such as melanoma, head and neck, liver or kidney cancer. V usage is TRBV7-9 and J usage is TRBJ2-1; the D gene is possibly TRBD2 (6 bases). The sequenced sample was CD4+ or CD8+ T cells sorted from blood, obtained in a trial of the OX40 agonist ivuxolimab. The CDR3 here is CASSHRRDSGYNEQFF. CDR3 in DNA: TGTGCCAGCAGCCACCGTCGTGATAGCGGCTACAATGAGCAGTTCTTC. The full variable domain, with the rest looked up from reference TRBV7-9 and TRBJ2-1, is DTGVSQNPRHKITKRGQNVTFRCDPISEHNRLYWYRQTLGQGPEFLTYFQNEAQLEKSRLLSDRFSAERPKGSFSTLEIQRTEQGDSAMYLCASSHRRDSGYNEQFFGPGTRLTVL.